A selection of T cell receptor beta chains follows, all from one sample in a study of shared clonotypes between healthy human individuals. Sequencing used immunoSEQ multiplex PCR; TCRdb keeps in-frame clones, though not all of them. The profile shows about 2 million clones, 85% to 95% of them singletons. Material for sequencing was naive CD8+ T cells sorted from blood. The receptor source for this set is a man younger than 35 in good health. Both conserved end residues are part of each CDR3. The D gene is left open where the match is weak. Some rows have no size entry. The others give once, few or many, or a class for an expanded clone.

J gene,D gene,V gene,clone size,CDR3 protein,CDR3 DNA
TRBJ2-1,TRBD2,TRBV7-9,-,CASSLVLAGGDEQFF,TGTGCCAGCAGCTTAGTTTTGGCGGGAGGGGATGAGCAGTTCTTC
TRBJ1-2,-,TRBV23-1,-,CASSQSNRPSSSYGYTF,TGCGCCAGCAGTCAATCGAACAGGCCGAGCTCCTCCTATGGCTACACCTTC
TRBJ2-2,TRBD1,TRBV7-9,-,CASSSTGGNTGELFF,TGTGCCAGCAGCTCGACAGGGGGTAACACCGGGGAGCTGTTTTTT
TRBJ2-1,-,TRBV9,once,CASSENTKRSSYNEQFF,TGTGCCAGCAGCGAAAACACAAAGAGGAGCTCCTACAATGAGCAGTTCTTC
TRBJ1-1,-,TRBV29-1,-,CSVPGEAFF,TGCAGCGTGCCGGGAGAAGCTTTCTTT
TRBJ1-6,-,TRBV4-3,few,CASSQSPNSPLHF,TGCGCCAGCAGCCAATCACCGAATTCACCCCTCCACTTT
TRBJ2-7,-,TRBV4-3,-,CASSQDTGLSSYEQYF,TGCGCCAGCAGCCAAGACACCGGATTGAGCTCCTACGAGCAGTACTTC
TRBJ1-2,-,TRBV4-1,once,CASSQEAGDGYTF,TGCGCCAGCAGCCAAGAAGCTGGGGATGGCTACACCTTC
TRBJ2-7,TRBD2,TRBV11-2,-,CASSLEAGTVYEQYF,TGTGCCAGCAGCTTAGAAGCGGGGACCGTATACGAGCAGTACTTC
TRBJ1-2,-,TRBV13,-,CASSEGHRYGYTF,TGTGCCAGCAGCGAGGGACATCGCTATGGCTACACCTTC
TRBJ1-5,-,TRBV11-2,-,CASSLNGGSNQPQHF,TGTGCCAGCAGCTTAAATGGCGGTAGCAATCAGCCCCAGCATTTT
TRBJ2-7,TRBD2,TRBV9,few,CASSVGGSGEQYF,TGTGCCAGCAGCGTAGGCGGGAGTGGCGAGCAGTACTTC
TRBJ2-3,TRBD2,TRBV5-1,-,CASSLLSGGGSTDTQYF,TGCGCCAGCAGCTTGTTGTCGGGCGGGGGGTCCACAGATACGCAGTATTTT
TRBJ2-1,TRBD2,TRBV10-2,-,CASSGGTSGSFLTYNEQFF,TGCGCCAGCAGTGGAGGGACTAGCGGGAGTTTCTTAACCTACAATGAGCAGTTCTTC
TRBJ1-1,-,TRBV2,-,CASSELDKYTEAFF,TGTGCCAGCAGTGAACTGGACAAATACACTGAAGCTTTCTTT
TRBJ2-3,TRBD2,TRBV6-1,-,CASSEARLAPTDTQYF,TGTGCCAGCAGTGAAGCGAGACTAGCACCGACAGATACGCAGTATTTT
TRBJ2-3,-,TRBV6-5,-,CASSPGETDTQYF,TGTGCCAGCAGTCCTGGCGAGACAGATACGCAGTATTTT
TRBJ2-2,TRBD1,TRBV29-1,-,CSVSRDRGEWLTGELFF,TGCAGCGTGAGCCGGGACAGGGGAGAATGGCTCACCGGGGAGCTGTTTTTT
TRBJ2-7,TRBD1,TRBV29-1,-,CSALSGTGGNEQYF,TGCAGCGCTTTGTCCGGGACAGGGGGCAACGAGCAGTACTTC
TRBJ1-2,-,TRBV5-5,-,CASSRYGSGDNYGYTF,TGTGCCAGCAGCCGTTACGGAAGTGGGGATAACTATGGCTACACCTTC
TRBJ2-1,TRBD2,TRBV5-6,-,CASSLGTSGAAYNEQFF,TGTGCCAGCAGCTTGGGGACTAGCGGGGCCGCCTACAATGAGCAGTTCTTC
TRBJ2-3,TRBD2,TRBV19,once,CASSIESSGGALDTQYF,TGTGCCAGTAGTATTGAGTCTAGCGGGGGGGCGTTAGATACGCAGTATTTT
TRBJ2-5,-,TRBV9,-,CASSVDGAVQETQYF,TGTGCCAGCAGCGTAGATGGCGCCGTCCAAGAGACCCAGTACTTC
TRBJ2-1,TRBD2,TRBV9,-,CASSDRGGYYNEQFF,TGTGCCAGCAGCGACCGGGGGGGTTACTACAATGAGCAGTTCTTC
TRBJ1-3,-,TRBV7-8,once,CASSLGGSGNTIYF,TGTGCCAGCAGCTTAGGTGGATCTGGAAACACCATATATTTT
TRBJ1-2,TRBD1,TRBV28,-,CASSPGQGIYGYTF,TGTGCCAGCAGTCCTGGACAGGGTATCTATGGCTACACCTTC
TRBJ2-7,TRBD1,TRBV9,once,CASSVGGTGINEQYF,TGTGCCAGCAGCGTAGGAGGGACAGGGATCAACGAGCAGTACTTC
TRBJ2-5,TRBD2,TRBV4-2,-,CASSQDLDLAGQQETQYF,TGTGCCAGCAGCCAAGATCTTGATCTAGCGGGGCAACAAGAGACCCAGTACTTC